The present T cell receptor beta chain was sequenced within a study of blood T cell repertoires in COVID-19. Study-level background: Acute and convalescent COVID-19 samples came from the United States, Italy and Spain. Sample material is recorded as cDNA or gDNA derived from T cells, B-cell-depleted T cells, or PBMCs.

Authors' methods: Cell counts per sample came from amplifying reference gene primers. TCRdb keeps only in-frame clones here, not all; method: immunoSEQ multiplex PCR. V and J calls and clone size come straight from that table; D and trimming were deduced from the DNA. The repertoire holds about 300,000 clones, with around 86% as singletons. The CDR3 has 15 residues. J gave up 4 bases and V 4 bases, and 3 bases lay outside the gene matches. Looked up from germline, CDR1 is KGHSH and CDR2 is LQKENI. The sequence was collected from a woman in her 40s who had recovered from COVID-19. Source material: peripheral blood. The chain has TRBV18 and TRBJ2-1, with TRBD2 matching 11 bases. The CDR3 is CASSLLAGGYNEQFF. The DNA of the CDR3 is TGTGCCAGCTCACTTCTAGCGGGGGGTTACAATGAGCAGTTCTTC.